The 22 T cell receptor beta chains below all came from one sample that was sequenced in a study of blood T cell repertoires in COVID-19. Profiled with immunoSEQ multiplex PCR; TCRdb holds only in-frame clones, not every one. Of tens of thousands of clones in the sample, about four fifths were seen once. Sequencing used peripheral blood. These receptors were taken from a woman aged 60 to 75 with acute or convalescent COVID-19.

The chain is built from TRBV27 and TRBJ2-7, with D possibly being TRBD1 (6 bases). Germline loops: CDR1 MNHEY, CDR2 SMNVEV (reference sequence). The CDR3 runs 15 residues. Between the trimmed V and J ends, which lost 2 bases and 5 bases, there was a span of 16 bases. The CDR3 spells CASSLDSGGQNEQYF. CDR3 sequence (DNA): TGTGCCAGCAGTTTAGATTCTGGGGGCCAGAACGAGCAGTACTTC.

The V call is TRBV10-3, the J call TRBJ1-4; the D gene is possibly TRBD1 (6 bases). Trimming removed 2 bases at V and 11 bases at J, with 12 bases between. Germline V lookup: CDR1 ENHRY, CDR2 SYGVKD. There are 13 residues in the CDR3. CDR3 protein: CAISEATGNKLFF. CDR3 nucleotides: TGTGCCATCAGTGAGGCTACAGGGAATAAACTGTTTTTT.

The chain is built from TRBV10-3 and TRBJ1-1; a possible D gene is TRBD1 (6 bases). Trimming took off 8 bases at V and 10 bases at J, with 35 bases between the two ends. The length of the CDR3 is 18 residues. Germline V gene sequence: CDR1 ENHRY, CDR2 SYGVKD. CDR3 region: CAIGLITYTGFGFRGAFF. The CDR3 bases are TGTGCCATCGGGCTGATCACGTACACAGGGTTTGGTTTTCGAGGAGCTTTCTTT.

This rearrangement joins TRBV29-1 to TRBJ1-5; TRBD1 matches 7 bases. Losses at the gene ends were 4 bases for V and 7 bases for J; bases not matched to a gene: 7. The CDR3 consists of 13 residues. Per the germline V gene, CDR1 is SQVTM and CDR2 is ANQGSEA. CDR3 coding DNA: TGCAGCGTTGGGAACAGGGGAAGACAGCCCCAGCATTTT. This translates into CSVGNRGRQPQHF.

CDR3 nucleotides: TGTGCCAGTAGGGATATAGCTGATACGCAGTATTTT. This codes for CASRDIADTQYF. The V gene is TRBV19, the J gene TRBJ2-3; D is uncertain. The V gene lost 6 bases and the J gene lost 6 bases, with 10 bases spanning the gap. The CDR3 runs 12 residues. Germline-derived CDR1 and CDR2 are LNHDA and SQIVND (reference sequence).

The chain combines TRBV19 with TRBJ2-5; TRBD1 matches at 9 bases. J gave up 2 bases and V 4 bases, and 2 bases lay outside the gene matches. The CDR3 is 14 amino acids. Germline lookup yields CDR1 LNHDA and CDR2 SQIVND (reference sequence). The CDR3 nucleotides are TGTGCCAGTAGTAACGGACAGGGGCAAGAGACCCAGTACTTC. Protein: CASSNGQGQETQYF. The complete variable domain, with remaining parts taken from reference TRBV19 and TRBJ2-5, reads DGGITQSPKYLFRKEGQNVTLSCEQNLNHDAMYWYRQDPGQGLRLIYYSQIVNDFQKGDIAEGYSVSREKKESFPLTVTSAQKNPTAFYLCASSNGQGQETQYFGPGTRLLVL.

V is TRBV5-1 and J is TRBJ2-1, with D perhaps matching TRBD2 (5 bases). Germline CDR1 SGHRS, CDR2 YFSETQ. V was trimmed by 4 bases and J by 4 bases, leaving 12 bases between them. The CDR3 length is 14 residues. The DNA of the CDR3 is TGCGCCAGCAGCCCCCCGCCGGGGTACAATGAGCAGTTCTTC. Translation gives CASSPPPGYNEQFF.

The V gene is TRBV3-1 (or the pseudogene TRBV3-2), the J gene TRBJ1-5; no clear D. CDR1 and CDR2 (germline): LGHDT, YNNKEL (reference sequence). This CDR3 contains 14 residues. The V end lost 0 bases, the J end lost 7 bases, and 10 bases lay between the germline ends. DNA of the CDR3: TGTGCCAGCAGCCAAGATCTTGGAGACCAGCCCCAGCATTTT. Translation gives CASSQDLGDQPQHF.

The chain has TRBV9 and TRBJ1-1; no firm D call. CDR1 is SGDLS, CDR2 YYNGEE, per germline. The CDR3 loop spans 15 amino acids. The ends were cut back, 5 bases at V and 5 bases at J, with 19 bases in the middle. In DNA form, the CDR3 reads TGTGCCAGCAGTTACGGCCCCCCCGGGGAGACTGAAGCTTTCTTT. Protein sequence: CASSYGPPGETEAFF.

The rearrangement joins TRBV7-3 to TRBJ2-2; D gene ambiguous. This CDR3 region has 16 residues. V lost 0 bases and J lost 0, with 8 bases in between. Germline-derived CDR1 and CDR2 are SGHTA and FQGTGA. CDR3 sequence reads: CASSLTTPANTGELFF. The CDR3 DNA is TGTGCCAGCAGCTTAACCACCCCGGCGAACACCGGGGAGCTGTTTTTT.

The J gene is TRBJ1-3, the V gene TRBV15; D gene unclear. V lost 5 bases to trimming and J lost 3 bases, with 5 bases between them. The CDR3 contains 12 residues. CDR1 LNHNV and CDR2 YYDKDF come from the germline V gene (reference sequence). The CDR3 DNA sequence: TGTGCCACCAGCGAGTATGGAAACACCATATATTTT. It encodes CATSEYGNTIYF.

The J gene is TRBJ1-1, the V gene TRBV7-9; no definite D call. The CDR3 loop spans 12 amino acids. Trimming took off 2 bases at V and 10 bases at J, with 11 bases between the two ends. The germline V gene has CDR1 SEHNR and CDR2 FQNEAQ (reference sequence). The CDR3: CASSLKGGGAFF. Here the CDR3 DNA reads TGTGCCAGCAGCTTAAAAGGAGGTGGAGCTTTCTTT.

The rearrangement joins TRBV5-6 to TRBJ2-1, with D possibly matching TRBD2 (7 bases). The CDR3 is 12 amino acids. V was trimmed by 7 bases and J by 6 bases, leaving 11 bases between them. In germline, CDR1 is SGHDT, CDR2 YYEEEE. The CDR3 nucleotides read TGTGCCAGCGGAAGGGGGGGCAATGAGCAGTTCTTC. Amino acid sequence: CASGRGGNEQFF.

The CDR3 region has the DNA TGTGCCAGCAGCGTACCAGGACTAGCGGGGGGGGAGCAGTACTTC. Translating it yields CASSVPGLAGGEQYF. The chain has TRBV5-4 and TRBJ2-7; 15 bases map to TRBD2. CDR1 is SGHNT, CDR2 YYREEE, per germline (reference sequence). The CDR3 loop spans 15 amino acids. The ends lost 4 bases at V and 7 bases at J; junction bases unmatched: 6.

The DNA of the CDR3 is TGTGCCACCAGTGAGAACCGGGACAGGAACTATGGCTACACCTTC. Amino acid sequence: CATSENRDRNYGYTF. The rearrangement uses TRBV24-1 and TRBJ1-2, with TRBD1 matching over 8 bases. From germline, CDR1 is KGHDR and CDR2 SFDVKD. V was clipped by 4 bases and J by 2 bases; unmatched bases: 5. This CDR3 is 15 amino acids long.

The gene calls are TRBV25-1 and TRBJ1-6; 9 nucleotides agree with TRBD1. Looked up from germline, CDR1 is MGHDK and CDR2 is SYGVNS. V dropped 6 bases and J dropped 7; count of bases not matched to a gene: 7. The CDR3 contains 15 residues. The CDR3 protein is CASRGAGTGNSPLHF. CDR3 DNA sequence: TGTGCCAGCAGGGGCGCCGGGACAGGGAATTCACCCCTCCACTTT.

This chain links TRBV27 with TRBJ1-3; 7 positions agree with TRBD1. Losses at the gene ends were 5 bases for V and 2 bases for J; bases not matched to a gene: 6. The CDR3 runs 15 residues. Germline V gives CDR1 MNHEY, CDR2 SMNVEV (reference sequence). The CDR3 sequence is CASSRDRAAGNTIYF. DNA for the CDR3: TGTGCCAGCAGTCGAGACAGGGCAGCTGGAAACACCATATATTTT.

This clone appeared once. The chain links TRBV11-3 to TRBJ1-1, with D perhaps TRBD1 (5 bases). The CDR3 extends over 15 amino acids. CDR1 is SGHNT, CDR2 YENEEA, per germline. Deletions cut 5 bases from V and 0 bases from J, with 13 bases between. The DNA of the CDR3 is TGTGCCAGCAGCCCGGGGGGAGGCTTGAACACTGAAGCTTTCTTT. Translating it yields CASSPGGGLNTEAFF.

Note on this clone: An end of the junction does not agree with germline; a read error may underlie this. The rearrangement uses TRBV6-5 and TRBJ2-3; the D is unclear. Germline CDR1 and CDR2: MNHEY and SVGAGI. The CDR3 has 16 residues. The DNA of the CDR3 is TGTGCCAGCACTTACTCGGCTTCCTCTAGCACAGATACGCAGTATTTT. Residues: CASTYSASSSTDTQYF.

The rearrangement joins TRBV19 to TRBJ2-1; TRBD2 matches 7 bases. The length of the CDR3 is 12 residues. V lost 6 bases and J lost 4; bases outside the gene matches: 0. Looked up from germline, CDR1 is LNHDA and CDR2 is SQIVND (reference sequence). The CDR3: CASSGGYNEQFF. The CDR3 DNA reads TGTGCCAGTAGCGGGGGGTACAATGAGCAGTTCTTC.

The CDR3 nucleotides are TGTGCCAGCAGCCAAGCGCAGCCTGGCGGCGCAGATACGCAGTATTTT. Protein sequence: CASSQAQPGGADTQYF. The chain employs TRBV4-2 and TRBJ2-3; D not resolved. Germline lookup yields CDR1 LGHNA and CDR2 YNFKEQ. The CDR3 runs to 16 residues. The V end was cut by 1 base, the J end by 4 bases, with 15 bases between.

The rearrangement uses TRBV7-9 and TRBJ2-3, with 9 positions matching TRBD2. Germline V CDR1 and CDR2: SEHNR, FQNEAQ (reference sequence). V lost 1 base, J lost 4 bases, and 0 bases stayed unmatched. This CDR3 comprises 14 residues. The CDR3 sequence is CASSLGGGADTQYF. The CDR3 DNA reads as TGTGCCAGCAGCTTAGGCGGGGGGGCAGATACGCAGTATTTT.